This TCR beta chain was sequenced for a study of CD8+CD57+ T cells in acquired aplastic anemia. Study overall: Isolated CD4+ and CD8+ cells, once sorted, yielded DNA averaging about 3 ug.

About this clonotype: What it binds is unknown.

Selection for sequencing was limited to patients who had shown CD8+CD57+ cell expansion by flow cytometry. At the time of blood sampling, patients had not yet received any therapy. General study results and limits: Patients had about 31 CD8+ CDR3 sequences in common with controls (the shared set). Controls did not differ significantly from patients in CD8+ Simpson's diversity.

CDR3 and TCR beta VDJ profiling relied on genomic DNA as the template. MiXCR, run by TCRdb on the reads, gives a single entry per CDR3 protein. This table has about 250,000 distinct CDR3 sequences, roughly half appearing once. Sequences were obtained from sorted CD4+, CD8+, or CD8+CD57+ T cells (not recorded which) from PBMCs. This receptor was identified in a human donor with aplastic anemia.

CDR3 residues: CAGTASNYGYTF. CDR3 sequence (DNA): TGTGCCGGGACAGCTTCCAACTATGGCTACACCTTC. The rearrangement joins TRBV30 to TRBJ1-2; 7 nucleotides line up with TRBD1. The length of the CDR3 is 12 residues. V shed 8 bases, J shed 2 bases, and the junction held 5 bases outside the gene matches. Germline CDR1 and CDR2: GTSNPN and SVGIG (reference sequence).